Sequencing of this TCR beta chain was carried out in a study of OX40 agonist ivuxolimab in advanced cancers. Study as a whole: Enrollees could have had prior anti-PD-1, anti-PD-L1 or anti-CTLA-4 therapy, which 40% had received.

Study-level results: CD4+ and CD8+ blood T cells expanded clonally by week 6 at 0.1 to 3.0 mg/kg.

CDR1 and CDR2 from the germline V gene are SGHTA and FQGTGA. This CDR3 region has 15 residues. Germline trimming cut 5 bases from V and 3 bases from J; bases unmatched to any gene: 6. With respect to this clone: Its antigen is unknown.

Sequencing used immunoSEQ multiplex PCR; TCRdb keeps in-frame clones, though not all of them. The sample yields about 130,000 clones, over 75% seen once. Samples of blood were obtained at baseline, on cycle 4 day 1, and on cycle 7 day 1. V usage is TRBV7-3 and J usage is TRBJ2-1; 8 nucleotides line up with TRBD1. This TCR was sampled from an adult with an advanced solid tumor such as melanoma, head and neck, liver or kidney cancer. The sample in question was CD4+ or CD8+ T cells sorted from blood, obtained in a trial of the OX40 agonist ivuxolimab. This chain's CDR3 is CASSPDRVSYNEQFF. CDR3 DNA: TGTGCCAGCAGCCCGGACAGGGTTAGCTACAATGAGCAGTTCTTC.